These 21 T cell receptor beta chains were sequenced from one sample in a study of human T cells and chemical hapten exposure. The time point denotes: pre-sensitization, week 0. Indicated treatment: therapeutic diphenylcyclopropenone sensitization with weekly scalp DPC. TCRdb called the RACE reads again in MiXCR, with one record for every CDR3 protein. In the table there are over 70,000 distinct CDR3 sequences, approximately 14% of which are singletons. The sample in question was whole blood, obtained in connection with sensitization to the hapten diphenylcyclopropenone (DPC). These receptors originate from a woman aged 45-65 years with alopecia areata. Some clones in this sample may be carry-over from other donors' samples.

This chain connects TRBV3-1 to TRBJ1-3; D is unresolved. The CDR3 has 13 residues. In germline, CDR1 is LGHDT, CDR2 YNNKEL (reference sequence). Trimming stripped 6 bases from V and 4 bases from J, with 10 bases between. The CDR3 is CASSSSEGNTIYF. The CDR3 coding sequence is TGTGCCAGCAGTTCAAGTGAAGGAAACACCATATATTTT.

This clonotype was seen more than once but under ten times. The chain combines TRBV7-2 with TRBJ2-3; a weak D match, TRBD2 (6 bases). This CDR3 spans 16 amino acids. Trimming took off 6 bases at V and 2 bases at J, with 18 bases between the two ends. Looked up from germline, CDR1 is SGHTA and CDR2 is FQGNSA. Here the CDR3 reads CASRAQIAEHTDTQYF. The DNA of the CDR3 is TGTGCCAGCAGGGCACAAATAGCGGAGCACACAGATACGCAGTATTTT.

A few counts support this clonotype. The chain employs TRBV6-5 and TRBJ1-6, with 12 bases identical to TRBD1. Germline V gene lookup returns CDR1 MNHEY and CDR2 SVGAGI. There are 16 residues in the CDR3. Losses at the gene ends were 4 bases for V and 5 bases for J; bases not matched to a gene: 3. CDR3 coding DNA: TGTGCCAGCAGTTGGGGACAGGGGGCTGATAATTCACCCCTCCACTTT. Translating gives CASSWGQGADNSPLHF.

This clonotype showed up many times. The chain uses TRBV5-4 and TRBJ2-3; tentatively, D is TRBD1 or TRBD2 (5 bases each). From germline, CDR1 is SGHNT and CDR2 YYREEE (reference sequence). This CDR3 is 15 amino acids long. Between the trimmed V and J ends, which lost 4 bases and 5 bases, there was a span of 17 bases. As DNA, the CDR3 is TGTGCCAGCAGCAACAGACTATCTCAGGGAGATACGCAGTATTTT. It codes for CASSNRLSQGDTQYF.

This clonotype was counted between two and nine times. The chain has TRBV20-1 and TRBJ1-2; TRBD1 agrees at 9 bases. CDR3 length: 12 residues. V was clipped by 0 bases and J by 12 bases; unmatched bases: 5. CDR1 is DFQATT, CDR2 SNEGSKA, per germline (reference sequence). The CDR3, as DNA: TGCAGTGCTAGAGATCTCACAGGGGGCAACACCTTC. It translates to CSARDLTGGNTF.

This clonotype was recorded at least ten times. The rearrangement links TRBV24-1 to TRBJ1-1; TRBD1 is a possible D gene (5 bases). CDR3 length: 13 residues. The germline gives CDR1 KGHDR, CDR2 SFDVKD. V was cut by 3 bases and J by 11 bases, with 15 bases left in between. CDR3 protein: CATSDPGGLRAFF. CDR3 nucleotide sequence: TGTGCCACCAGTGATCCCGGGGGACTGAGGGCTTTCTTT.

This clonotype was detected only a few times. The rearrangement links TRBV28 to TRBJ1-1; D might be TRBD1 (6 bases). The ends were cut back, 5 bases at V and 4 bases at J, with 17 bases in the middle. The CDR3 runs 15 residues. The germline V gene encodes CDR1 MDHEN and CDR2 SYDVKM. This chain's CDR3 is CASSNNRALATEAFF. DNA of the CDR3: TGTGCCAGCAGTAACAACAGGGCCCTTGCCACTGAAGCTTTCTTT.

This clonotype showed up just a few times. The rearrangement uses TRBV2 and TRBJ1-1; 9 bases are a match to TRBD1. The CDR3 contains 17 residues. V dropped 1 base and J dropped 4; count of bases not matched to a gene: 10. Germline CDR1 SNHLY, CDR2 FYNNEI. The CDR3 coding sequence is TGTGCCAGCAGTGAAGTGGACCCGGGACAGGGAGGCACTGAAGCTTTCTTT. Its protein product is CASSEVDPGQGGTEAFF.

The chain links TRBV10-3 to TRBJ2-4; the D gene could be TRBD1 or TRBD2 (5 bases each). CDR3 length: 18 residues. The V and J ends lost 3 bases and 2 bases respectively, with 20 bases between them. CDR1 and CDR2 from the germline V gene are ENHRY and SYGVKD. The CDR3 DNA reads as TGTGCCATCAGTGACCCCGTCCAGCAGGGAGTATCCAAAAACATTCAGTACTTC. Translation gives CAISDPVQQGVSKNIQYF.

Sample share makes this clonotype medium-sized (0.01 to 0.1%). The chain couples TRBV20-1 to TRBJ1-2, with D uncertain. Deletions cut 6 bases from V and 8 bases from J, with 16 bases between. Germline V gives CDR1 DFQATT, CDR2 SNEGSKA (reference sequence). The CDR3 contains 12 residues. CDR3 in DNA: TGCAGTGCCGGACGGGGTGGCGACGGCTACACCTTC. Translation gives CSAGRGGDGYTF.

The chain couples TRBV4-1 to TRBJ2-7; 14 positions agree with TRBD2. The trim removed 7 bases at V and 6 bases at J, leaving 5 bases unmatched. Germline V gene lookup returns CDR1 MGHRA and CDR2 YSYEKL. The CDR3 contains 14 residues. The CDR3 region is CASTGLAGGFEQYF. The DNA for the CDR3 is TGCGCCAGCACCGGACTAGCGGGAGGTTTCGAGCAGTACTTC.

The table lists this clonotype with many counts. The V call is TRBV11-2, the J call TRBJ1-2; D is perhaps TRBD1 (5 bases). The length of the CDR3 is 13 residues. CDR1 and CDR2 from the germline V gene are SGHAT and FQNNGV. V was cut by 3 bases and J by 7 bases, with 12 bases left in between. The CDR3 loop reads CASSFRDDGGYTF. Here the CDR3 DNA reads TGTGCCAGCAGCTTTCGGGACGACGGTGGCTACACCTTC. Looking up the rest from reference TRBV11-2 and TRBJ1-2 gives the full variable domain: EAGVAQSPRYKIIEKRQSVAFWCNPISGHATLYWYQQILGQGPKLLIQFQNNGVVDDSQLPKDRFSAERLKGVDSTLKIQPAKLEDSAVYLCASSFRDDGGYTFGSGTRLTVV.

This clonotype was detected many times. The V call is TRBV7-2, the J call TRBJ2-1, with 11 positions matching TRBD1. CDR3 length: 18 amino acids. The junction had 13 bases not matched to a gene; V was cut back by 5 bases and J by 4 bases. Germline CDR1 is SGHTA and CDR2 is FQGNSA. The CDR3 DNA reads TGTGCCAGCAGCCCCCCGGCCGGGACAGGGGGAATATACAATGAGCAGTTCTTC. Translating gives CASSPPAGTGGIYNEQFF.

The chain combines TRBV11-2 with TRBJ2-3, with 15 bases identical to TRBD2. Germline CDR1 reads SGHAT; CDR2 reads FQNNGV. V lost 5 bases to trimming and J lost 4 bases; unmatched junction nucleotides: 7. The CDR3 extends over 17 amino acids. The CDR3: CASSTRTSGREADTQYF. The DNA of the CDR3 is TGTGCCAGCAGCACGCGGACTAGCGGGAGGGAGGCAGATACGCAGTATTTT.

The chain has TRBV20-1 and TRBJ2-3, with D tentatively TRBD1 (5 bases). The CDR3 loop spans 13 amino acids. Trimming removed 4 bases at V and 5 bases at J, with 13 bases between. CDR1 and CDR2 (germline): DFQATT, SNEGSKA (reference sequence). This CDR3 is CSAILIRGDTQYF. In DNA, the CDR3 is TGCAGTGCTATCCTAATTAGGGGAGATACGCAGTATTTT.

J is TRBJ1-3 and V is TRBV5-1; D not resolved. The length of the CDR3 is 16 residues. Germline V CDR1 and CDR2: SGHRS, YFSETQ. Trimming removed 0 bases at V and 0 bases at J, with 10 bases between. The CDR3 reads CASSLAFSSSGNTIYF. CDR3 DNA sequence: TGCGCCAGCAGCTTGGCTTTCTCTAGCTCTGGAAACACCATATATTTT.

The chain uses TRBV3-1 and TRBJ2-3; 14 bases are shared with TRBD2. Germline CDR1 is LGHDT and CDR2 is YNNKEL (reference sequence). The J segment lost 1 base and the V segment lost 3 bases, leaving 9 bases of the junction unmatched. CDR3 length equals 19 residues. DNA for the CDR3: TGTGCCAGCAGCCACACCGGGACTAGCGGGAGTTGGGGCACAGATACGCAGTATTTT. It codes for CASSHTGTSGSWGTDTQYF.

This clonotype was found many times. V is TRBV6-2 or TRBV6-3 and J is TRBJ2-1; TRBD2 agrees at 10 bases. The trim removed 6 bases at V and 2 bases at J, leaving 4 bases unmatched. CDR1 and CDR2 from the germline V gene are MNHEY and SVGEGT. The CDR3 runs to 15 residues. CDR3: CASRRTSGAYNEQFF. The CDR3 DNA reads as TGTGCCAGCAGAAGAACTAGCGGGGCCTACAATGAGCAGTTCTTC.

The chain links TRBV18 to TRBJ2-5, with D tentatively TRBD2 (5 bases). CDR3 size: 14 residues. CDR1 is KGHSH, CDR2 LQKENI, per germline. Trimming shortened V by 3 bases and J by 2 bases, and 10 bases separated the two germline ends. The DNA of the CDR3 is TGTGCCAGCTCACCTGCTGGGAGTCAAGAGACCCAGTACTTC. It encodes CASSPAGSQETQYF.

This clonotype was picked up a small number of times. CDR3 nucleotides: TGTGCCAGCAGCCTCAGGGTTCAAGGAAACACCATATATTTT. It codes for CASSLRVQGNTIYF. The V gene is TRBV12-3 or TRBV12-4, the J gene TRBJ1-3; D possibly corresponds to TRBD1 (5 bases). This CDR3 is built from 14 residues. V was pared by 6 bases and J by 4 bases, with 13 bases between.

The sample holds a few counts of this clonotype. The chain has TRBV20-1 and TRBJ1-1; no definite D call. V was cut by 3 bases and J by 8 bases, with 10 bases left in between. CDR1 is DFQATT and CDR2 is SNEGSKA in the germline V gene (reference sequence). This CDR3 has 11 amino acids. In DNA form, the CDR3 reads TGCAGTGCTAGCTCGACGAGAGAAGCTTTCTTT. Its translation: CSASSTREAFF.